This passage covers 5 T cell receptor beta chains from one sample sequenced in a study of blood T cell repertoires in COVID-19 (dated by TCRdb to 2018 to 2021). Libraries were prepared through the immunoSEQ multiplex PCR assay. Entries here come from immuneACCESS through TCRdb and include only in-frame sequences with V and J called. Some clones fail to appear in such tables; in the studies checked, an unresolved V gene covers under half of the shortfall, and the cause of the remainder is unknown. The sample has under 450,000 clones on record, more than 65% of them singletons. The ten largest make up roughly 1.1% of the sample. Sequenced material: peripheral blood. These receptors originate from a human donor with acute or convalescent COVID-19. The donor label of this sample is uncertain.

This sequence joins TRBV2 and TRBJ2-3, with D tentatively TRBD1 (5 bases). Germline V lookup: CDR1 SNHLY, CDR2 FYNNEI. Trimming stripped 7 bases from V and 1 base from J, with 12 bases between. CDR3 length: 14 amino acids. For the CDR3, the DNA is TGTGCCAGCAAAAAGGGGCTGGGCACAGATACGCAGTATTTT. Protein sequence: CASKKGLGTDTQYF.

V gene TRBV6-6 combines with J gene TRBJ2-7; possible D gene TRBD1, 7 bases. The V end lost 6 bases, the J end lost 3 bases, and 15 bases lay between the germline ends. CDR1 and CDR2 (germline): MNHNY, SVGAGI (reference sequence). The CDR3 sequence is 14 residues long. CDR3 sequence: CASSTWQGGYEQYF. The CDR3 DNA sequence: TGTGCCAGCAGCACCTGGCAGGGGGGCTACGAGCAGTACTTC.

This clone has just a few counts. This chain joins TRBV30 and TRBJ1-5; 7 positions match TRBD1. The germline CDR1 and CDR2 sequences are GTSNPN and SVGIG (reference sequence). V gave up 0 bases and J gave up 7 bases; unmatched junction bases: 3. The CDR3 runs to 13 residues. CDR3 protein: CAWSVRGGQPQHF. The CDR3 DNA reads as TGTGCCTGGAGTGTAAGAGGGGGCCAGCCCCAGCATTTT.

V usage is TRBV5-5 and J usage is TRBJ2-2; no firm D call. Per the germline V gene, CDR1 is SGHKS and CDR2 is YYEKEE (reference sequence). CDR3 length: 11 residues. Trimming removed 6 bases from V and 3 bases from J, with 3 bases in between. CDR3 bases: TGTGCCAGCATCGACACCGGGGAGCTGTTTTTT. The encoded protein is CASIDTGELFF.

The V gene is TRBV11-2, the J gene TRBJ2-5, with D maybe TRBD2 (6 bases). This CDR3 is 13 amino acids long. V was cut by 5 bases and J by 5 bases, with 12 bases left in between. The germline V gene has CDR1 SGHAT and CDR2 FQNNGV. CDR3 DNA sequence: TGTGCCAGCAGCCCCGAGGGGAGGGAGACCCAGTACTTC. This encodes CASSPEGRETQYF.